This T cell receptor beta chain was documented in a study of T cell changes during pregnancy in multiple sclerosis. Some clones are missing from TCRdb's copy, which holds only in-frame ones; the method was immunoSEQ multiplex PCR. The sample lists some 40,000 clones, 75% to 90% occurring once. The CDR3 contains 13 residues. Germline trimming cut 9 bases from V and 10 bases from J; bases unmatched to any gene: 8. CDR1 and CDR2 (germline): SNHLY, FYNNEI. V and J are TRBV2 and TRBJ1-4; 10 nucleotides align to TRBD1. This receptor was obtained from a female donor in good health, enrolled as a control in a pregnancy study. Specimen: peripheral blood, collected in the second trimester of pregnancy. The CDR3 DNA sequence: TGTGCCAGTACGACAGGGGGCTTTTCAAAACTGTTTTTT. It yields the protein CASTTGGFSKLFF.